The 14 T cell receptor beta chains below come from one sample, sequenced in a study of OX40 agonist ivuxolimab in advanced cancers. TCRdb's copy holds only in-frame clones and misses some; the assay was immunoSEQ multiplex PCR. Of several thousand clones in the sample, roughly 70% were seen once. The sample consisted of CD4+ or CD8+ T cells sorted from blood, taken in a trial of the OX40 agonist ivuxolimab. Receptors were obtained from an adult with an advanced solid tumor such as melanoma, head and neck, liver or kidney cancer.

The rearrangement links TRBV5-8 to TRBJ1-3; D remains ambiguous. V lost 3 bases to trimming and J lost 3 bases, with 7 bases between them. This CDR3 has 13 amino acids. From germline, CDR1 is SGHTS and CDR2 YDEGEE. The CDR3 protein is CASSSESGNTIYF. In nucleotides, the CDR3 is TGTGCCAGCAGCTCAGAGAGTGGAAACACCATATATTTT.

The chain carries TRBV6-1 and TRBJ2-1, with 14 bases that match TRBD2. This CDR3 has 15 amino acids. Unmatched junction bases numbered 10, after V lost 10 bases and J lost 8 bases. Germline CDR1 reads MNHNS; CDR2 reads SASEGT. CDR3 region: CATQGLAGDSDEQFF. The CDR3 DNA reads as TGTGCCACCCAGGGACTAGCGGGAGATTCAGATGAGCAGTTCTTC.

This clone was counted between two and nine times. The V and J genes are TRBV6-1 and TRBJ1-6, with D perhaps matching TRBD1 (5 bases). Trimming took off 2 bases at V and 9 bases at J, with 14 bases between the two ends. The CDR3 runs to 15 residues. Germline loops: CDR1 MNHNS, CDR2 SASEGT. The CDR3: CASSENQGVASPLHF. The CDR3 bases are TGTGCCAGCAGTGAAAATCAGGGAGTTGCTTCACCCCTCCACTTT.

CDR3: CASSLTASGSNEQFF. DNA for the CDR3: TGTGCCAGCAGCTTGACGGCTAGCGGGAGCAATGAGCAGTTCTTC. The V call is TRBV2, the J call TRBJ2-1; 10 bases fit TRBD2. Germline V gene data show CDR1 as SNHLY and CDR2 as FYNNEI. The trim removed 6 bases at V and 6 bases at J, leaving 8 bases unmatched. The CDR3 covers 15 residues.

The chain is built from TRBV4-1 and TRBJ1-2; TRBD1 matches at 7 bases. Germline values: CDR1 MGHRA, CDR2 YSYEKL. Losses at the gene ends were 0 bases for V and 4 bases for J; bases not matched to a gene: 11. The CDR3 is made up of 17 amino acids. The chain's CDR3 is CASSQDAIEGAIYGYTF. DNA of the CDR3: TGCGCCAGCAGCCAAGACGCTATTGAGGGGGCGATCTATGGCTACACCTTC.

V and J are TRBV10-3 and TRBJ2-1; D remains ambiguous. The CDR3 has 11 amino acids. Trimming left V 4 bases short and J 9 bases short, with 7 bases between. Germline assignment: CDR1 ENHRY and CDR2 SYGVKD. Here the CDR3 reads CAISGLGEQFF. The CDR3 nucleotides read TGTGCCATCAGTGGGCTGGGTGAGCAGTTCTTC.

The J gene is TRBJ2-1, the V gene TRBV25-1, with D tentatively TRBD1 (7 bases). From germline, CDR1 is MGHDK and CDR2 SYGVNS. V shed 3 bases and J shed 7 bases, with 16 bases lying between them. CDR3 length equals 15 residues. The CDR3 here is CASSDGDSRGNEQFF. The DNA of the CDR3 is TGTGCCAGCAGTGATGGGGACAGCCGGGGGAATGAGCAGTTCTTC.

V and J are TRBV28 and TRBJ2-7, with a tentative D call TRBD2 (5 bases). The ends were cut back, 5 bases at V and 2 bases at J, with 7 bases in the middle. Looked up from germline, CDR1 is MDHEN and CDR2 is SYDVKM. This CDR3 comprises 12 residues. The CDR3 DNA is TGTGCCAGCAGTGGAGGTCCCTACGAGCAGTACTTC. It specifies CASSGGPYEQYF.

This clone was counted between two and nine times. The V gene is TRBV29-1, the J gene TRBJ1-1; D ambiguous. Germline V CDR1 and CDR2: SQVTM, ANQGSEA. CDR3 length equals 10 residues. V lost 4 bases to trimming and J lost 8 bases, with 8 bases between them. This chain's CDR3 is CSVGSGEAFF. As DNA, the CDR3 is TGCAGCGTTGGTTCCGGAGAAGCTTTCTTT.

The chain combines TRBV9 with TRBJ2-1; no clear D. Looked up from germline, CDR1 is SGDLS and CDR2 is YYNGEE. V was pared by 0 bases and J by 4 bases, with 5 bases between. The CDR3 loop spans 13 amino acids. Written as DNA, the CDR3 is TGTGCCAGCAGCGTAGCGGCGTACAATGAGCAGTTCTTC. This sequence encodes CASSVAAYNEQFF.

The chain is built from TRBV4-2 and TRBJ2-7; 7 bases are a match to TRBD2. Germline loops: CDR1 LGHNA, CDR2 YNFKEQ. CDR3 length equals 17 residues. The trim removed 0 bases at V and 0 bases at J, leaving 8 bases unmatched. The CDR3, as DNA: TGTGCCAGCAGCCAAGATTCCTCGGGCGGGGGCTCCTACGAGCAGTACTTC. The encoded protein is CASSQDSSGGGSYEQYF.

The chain has TRBV7-9 and TRBJ2-1, with 7 bases aligning to TRBD2. This CDR3 region has 14 residues. Germline assignment: CDR1 SEHNR and CDR2 FQNEAQ (reference sequence). Germline trimming cut 5 bases from V and 8 bases from J; bases unmatched to any gene: 9. CDR3 sequence reads: CASSHWTSGDEQFF. The CDR3 DNA follows: TGTGCCAGCAGCCATTGGACTAGTGGGGATGAGCAGTTCTTC.

The chain couples TRBV4-1 to TRBJ1-1; 7 nucleotides line up with TRBD1. Germline V lookup: CDR1 MGHRA, CDR2 YSYEKL. The length of the CDR3 is 15 residues. J was trimmed by 5 bases and V by 0 bases; bases with no gene match: 6. The CDR3 is CASSQDPTGRTEAFF. As DNA, the CDR3 is TGCGCCAGCAGCCAAGACCCGACAGGGCGAACTGAAGCTTTCTTT.

This chain links TRBV19 with TRBJ1-1, with D hard to call. Germline CDR1 LNHDA, CDR2 SQIVND (reference sequence). V lost 7 bases and J 1 base, leaving 7 bases between the germline ends. This CDR3 is 12 amino acids long. CDR3: CASTVGNTEAFF. Written as DNA, the CDR3 is TGTGCCAGTACTGTAGGGAACACTGAAGCTTTCTTT. Complete variable domain (other parts from reference TRBV19 and TRBJ1-1): DGGITQSPKYLFRKEGQNVTLSCEQNLNHDAMYWYRQDPGQGLRLIYYSQIVNDFQKGDIAEGYSVSREKKESFPLTVTSAQKNPTAFYLCASTVGNTEAFFGQGTRLTVV.